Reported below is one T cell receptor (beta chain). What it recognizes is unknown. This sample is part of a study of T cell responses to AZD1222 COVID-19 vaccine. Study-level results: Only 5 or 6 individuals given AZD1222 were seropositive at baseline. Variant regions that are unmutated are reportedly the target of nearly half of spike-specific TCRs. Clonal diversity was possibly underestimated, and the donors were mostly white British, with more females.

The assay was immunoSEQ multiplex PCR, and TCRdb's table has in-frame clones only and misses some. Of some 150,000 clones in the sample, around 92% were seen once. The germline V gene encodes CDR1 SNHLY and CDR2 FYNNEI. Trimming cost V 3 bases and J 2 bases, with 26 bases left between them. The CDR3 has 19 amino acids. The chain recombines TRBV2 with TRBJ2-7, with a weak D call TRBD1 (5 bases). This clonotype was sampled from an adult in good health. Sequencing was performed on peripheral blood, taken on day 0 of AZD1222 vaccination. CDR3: CASSDVVYLGDVKTYEQYF. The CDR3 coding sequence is TGTGCCAGCAGTGATGTGGTGTATCTAGGGGATGTAAAGACCTACGAGCAGTACTTC.